The entry below describes one T cell receptor (beta chain). No antigen is known for it. The data are from a study of PD-L1 blockade in urothelial cancer. Study-level background: Patients initiated atezolizumab at some point between 2013 and 2015 at 1,200 mg intravenously every 3 weeks. Anywhere from 0 to 3 prior chemotherapy regimens had been received by patients.

The time point denotes: peripheral blood 6 weeks after treatment start. Patient sample counts ranged from 1 to 8, pretreatment and on-treatment. CDR1 and CDR2 from the germline V gene are SGHVS and FQNEAQ. Unmatched junction bases numbered 3, after V lost 4 bases and J lost 1 base. The CDR3 runs to 14 residues. Sequenced by immunoSEQ multiplex PCR; TCRdb stores in-frame clones only, minus some. Found here are some 120,000 clones, about 82% of them singletons; the top ten hold 2.4%. Study-wide points: Having blood TCR clonality under the median before treatment predicted better survival.

This clonotype was sampled from a man aged 50 to 60 with urothelial cancer. The chain carries TRBV7-8 and TRBJ2-5; 7 nucleotides match TRBD2. The sample consisted of PBMCs, taken around atezolizumab (anti-PD-L1) treatment. For the CDR3, the DNA is TGTGCCAGCAGCTGGGGGGGACGCCAAGAGACCCAGTACTTC. Protein: CASSWGGRQETQYF.